The present T cell receptor (beta chain) was sequenced within a study of blood T cell repertoires in COVID-19. Generated by immunoSEQ multiplex PCR, the TCRdb table keeps only in-frame clones and is missing some. The table includes about 180,000 clones, 86% detected once. This CDR3 spans 14 amino acids. Germline CDR1 is MDHEN and CDR2 is SYDVKM. Trimming left V 2 bases short and J 4 bases short, with 9 bases between. The genes are TRBV28 and TRBJ1-3; D remains ambiguous. Material for sequencing was peripheral blood. This TCR was recovered from a man aged 65 to 79 with active or convalescent COVID-19. CDR3 nucleotides: TGTGCCAGCAGTTTAGGAGGGAGGGGAAACACCATATATTTT. Protein product: CASSLGGRGNTIYF.